This TCR beta chain was found in a study of human T cells and chemical hapten exposure. Study in general: Each patch test put 0.01% DPC on the upper back, and results were read at 6 days.

J was trimmed by 6 bases and V by 1 base; bases with no gene match: 2. Germline CDR1 is SQVTM and CDR2 is ANQGSEA. This CDR3 region has 13 residues. This clonotype has just a few counts. As to time point: patch test 2, 6 weeks after DPC sensitization. The treatment is: therapeutic diphenylcyclopropenone sensitization with weekly scalp DPC. As originally analysed: TCRs per sample had a median of approximately 88,000 and ranged from roughly 20,000 to 690,600. TCRdb called the RACE reads again in MiXCR, with one record for every CDR3 protein. The V and J calls and clone size come from TCRdb's table, not from the authors' own analysis. The sample consists of tens of thousands of distinct CDR3 sequences, 8.5% of them appearing once.

This rearrangement joins TRBV29-1 to TRBJ2-1, with 8 positions matching TRBD1. Sequencing was performed on whole blood, taken in connection with sensitization to the hapten diphenylcyclopropenone (DPC). The clonotype was recovered from a woman aged 50 to 65 with alopecia areata. Some clones in this sample may be carry-over from other donors' samples. Written as DNA, the CDR3 is TGCAGCGTTGAAGGACAGGGGAGCAATGAGCAGTTCTTC. It encodes CSVEGQGSNEQFF.